These 27 T cell receptor beta chains originate from one sample sequenced in a study of cytomegalovirus exposure and HLA in healthy donors (dated by TCRdb to the late 2010s). The library was prepared using the immunoSEQ multiplex PCR assay. The multiplex PCR relied on a mix of 60 forward primers for TCR Vbeta segments and 13 reverse primers for TCR Jbeta segments. What TCRdb holds here is the immuneACCESS table cut down to in-frame rearrangements. Part of the clones is not present; checked against another copy, under half of the missing clones reflect an unresolved V gene, and the others are unexplained. The data table for this sample lists approximately 38,000 clones. Of the sample, approximately 8.4% is held by the ten largest clones. Source material: PBMCs. These receptors were taken from a man aged 35 to 55 in good health and CMV-seropositive.

The rearrangement joins TRBV2 to TRBJ2-7; D is ambiguous. Germline loops: CDR1 SNHLY, CDR2 FYNNEI. Trimming stripped 7 bases from V and 6 bases from J, with 19 bases between. The CDR3 contains 14 residues. Here the CDR3 reads CASKVPEDPAEQYF. The CDR3 coding sequence is TGTGCCAGCAAGGTCCCCGAGGATCCGGCCGAGCAGTACTTC.

The gene calls are TRBV2 and TRBJ1-6; possibly TRBD1 for D (5 bases). The CDR3 covers 16 residues. The V end was cut by 4 bases, the J end by 9 bases, with 19 bases between. Germline CDR1 SNHLY, CDR2 FYNNEI. The CDR3 spells CASSAGRGKRGSPLHF. CDR3 DNA sequence: TGTGCCAGCAGTGCGGGACGCGGGAAGCGGGGTTCACCCCTCCACTTT.

The rearrangement uses TRBV18 and TRBJ1-1, with TRBD1 identical over 8 bases. V lost 2 bases and J lost 5; bases outside the gene matches: 1. The germline gives CDR1 KGHSH, CDR2 LQKENI. This CDR3 contains 13 residues. The CDR3 here is CASSPTGGTEAFF. The CDR3 nucleotides read TGTGCCAGCTCACCAACAGGGGGTACTGAAGCTTTCTTT.

V and J are TRBV13 and TRBJ2-1; D gene uncertain. Germline V lookup: CDR1 PRHDT, CDR2 FYEKMQ (reference sequence). The CDR3 has 14 residues. V lost 1 base and J 6 bases, leaving 10 bases between the germline ends. As DNA, the CDR3 is TGTGCCAGCAGCTTAGTGGAGACTCTCAATGAGCAGTTCTTC. It encodes CASSLVETLNEQFF.

V usage is TRBV27 and J usage is TRBJ2-6; unclear D gene. V was cut by 5 bases and J by 0 bases, with 11 bases left in between. The CDR3 totals 16 residues. Germline V CDR1 and CDR2: MNHEY, SMNVEV (reference sequence). The CDR3 sequence: CASSPRHVSGANVLTF. As DNA, the CDR3 is TGTGCCAGCAGTCCGCGACATGTCTCTGGGGCCAACGTCCTGACTTTC.

V is TRBV6-6 and J is TRBJ1-4, with TRBD1 identical over 9 bases. J gave up 7 bases and V 0 bases, and 3 bases lay outside the gene matches. The length of the CDR3 is 15 residues. CDR1 is MNHNY and CDR2 is SVGAGI in the germline V gene (reference sequence). The CDR3: CASSYSRDRAEKLFF. In DNA, the CDR3 is TGTGCCAGCAGTTACTCGAGGGACAGGGCTGAAAAACTGTTTTTT.

The genes are TRBV11-3 and TRBJ2-2; TRBD2 might be the D (6 bases). V dropped 4 bases and J dropped 4 bases, with 13 bases sitting between them. This CDR3 is 15 amino acids long. CDR1 and CDR2 (germline): SGHNT, YENEEA. Written as DNA, the CDR3 is TGTGCCAGCAGCTGGGACTCAAGGAGCACCGGGGAGCTGTTTTTT. It yields the protein CASSWDSRSTGELFF.

This chain connects TRBV9 to TRBJ2-1; 9 positions agree with TRBD2. The CDR3 is 15 amino acids. CDR1 is SGDLS and CDR2 is YYNGEE in the germline V gene. After removal of 2 bases from V and 0 bases from J, the junction contained 0 bases not matched to a gene. CDR3 coding DNA: TGTGCCAGCAGCGTTAGCGGGAGCTCCTACAATGAGCAGTTCTTC. Its protein is CASSVSGSSYNEQFF.

The genes are TRBV5-6 and TRBJ1-4; 8 positions agree with TRBD1. CDR3 length equals 14 residues. The V segment lost 4 bases and the J segment 8 bases; nucleotides outside the gene matches: 7. Germline V CDR1 and CDR2: SGHDT, YYEEEE. In DNA, the CDR3 is TGTGCCAGCAGCCCGACAGGGGTGAAGGAAAAACTGTTTTTT. It is translated as CASSPTGVKEKLFF.

The chain is built from TRBV30 and TRBJ2-7; 7 bases map to TRBD2. V lost 4 bases and J lost 6; bases outside the gene matches: 9. Germline V gene lookup returns CDR1 GTSNPN and CDR2 SVGIG (reference sequence). There are 13 residues in the CDR3. The CDR3 region is CAWTQWGEGEQYF. The CDR3 region has the DNA TGTGCCTGGACCCAGTGGGGGGAGGGCGAGCAGTACTTC.

The chain has TRBV4-1 and TRBJ2-3; 12 bases match TRBD2. The length of the CDR3 is 18 residues. V was clipped by 2 bases and J by 5 bases; unmatched bases: 11. Germline CDR1 is MGHRA and CDR2 is YSYEKL. The CDR3 is CASSQRGPLAGGVDTQYF. Here the CDR3 DNA reads TGCGCCAGCAGCCAACGGGGTCCTCTAGCGGGAGGGGTAGATACGCAGTATTTT.

The rearrangement joins TRBV4-2 to TRBJ2-7; 8 nucleotides match TRBD1. The CDR3 runs 16 residues. The V segment lost 4 bases and the J segment 7 bases; nucleotides outside the gene matches: 15. From germline, CDR1 is LGHNA and CDR2 YNFKEQ. CDR3 in amino acids: CASSRVGGTGGWEQYF. Here the CDR3 DNA reads TGTGCCAGCAGCCGAGTAGGTGGGACAGGAGGTTGGGAGCAGTACTTC.

V and J are TRBV7-2 and TRBJ2-4; 7 bases map to TRBD1. V was clipped by 2 bases and J by 5 bases; unmatched bases: 9. This CDR3 has 16 residues. Per germline, CDR1 SGHTA and CDR2 FQGNSA. CDR3 amino acids: CASSLSVTGQENIQYF. The CDR3 bases are TGTGCCAGCAGCTTATCCGTCACCGGACAGGAAAACATTCAGTACTTC.

CDR3 sequence reads: CASSQDRGGEQFF. DNA for the CDR3: TGTGCCAGCAGCCAAGACAGGGGGGGTGAGCAGTTCTTC. The V and J genes are TRBV11-1 and TRBJ2-1; 9 positions agree with TRBD1. This CDR3 is 13 amino acids long. V shed 5 bases and J 9 bases; nucleotides not matched to a gene: 5. The germline CDR1 and CDR2 sequences are SGHAT and FQDESV (reference sequence).

This chain connects TRBV7-3 to TRBJ2-1, with 7 bases aligning to TRBD1. This CDR3 is built from 15 residues. V shed 3 bases, J shed 7 bases, and the junction held 9 bases outside the gene matches. The germline gives CDR1 SGHTA, CDR2 FQGTGA. The CDR3 is CASSFSGTAINEQFF. For the CDR3, the DNA is TGTGCCAGCAGCTTCTCCGGGACAGCAATAAATGAGCAGTTCTTC.

CDR3 region: CASADYMGYNEQFF. The CDR3 coding sequence is TGTGCCAGCGCCGACTATATGGGATACAATGAGCAGTTCTTC. The rearrangement links TRBV5-4 to TRBJ2-1; TRBD2 might be the D (5 bases). The CDR3 runs to 14 residues. Trimming took off 7 bases at V and 4 bases at J, with 15 bases between the two ends. Germline V lookup: CDR1 SGHNT, CDR2 YYREEE (reference sequence).

The V call is TRBV4-3, the J call TRBJ2-5; 7 bases are a match to TRBD2. V lost 1 base, J lost 5 bases, and 13 bases stayed unmatched. The CDR3 is 17 amino acids. The germline gives CDR1 LGHNA, CDR2 YSLEER. In DNA, the CDR3 is TGCGCCAGCAGCCAAGCCCCCTCGGGGCGGGAGTGGGAGACCCAGTACTTC. Amino acids: CASSQAPSGREWETQYF.

This chain uses TRBV10-2 with TRBJ2-5; 9 bases fit TRBD2. V dropped 5 bases and J dropped 1; count of bases not matched to a gene: 8. The CDR3 contains 16 residues. Per the germline V gene, CDR1 is WSHSY and CDR2 is SAAADI. The CDR3 nucleotides are TGCGCCAGCAGTAAGGTCCTAGCGGGATTCCAAGAGACCCAGTACTTC. The encoded protein is CASSKVLAGFQETQYF.

CDR3 region: CASSVEFSRDEQFF. The CDR3 bases are TGTGCCAGCAGCGTAGAGTTCTCCCGGGATGAGCAGTTCTTC. The chain employs TRBV9 and TRBJ2-1, with unresolved D. V was trimmed by 0 bases and J by 8 bases, leaving 12 bases between them. The CDR3 is 14 residues long. Germline V gene lookup returns CDR1 SGDLS and CDR2 YYNGEE. Full variable domain (remainder filled in from reference TRBV9 and TRBJ2-1): DSGVTQTPKHLITATGQRVTLRCSPRSGDLSVYWYQQSLDQGLQFLIQYYNGEERAKGNILERFSAQQFPDLHSELNLSSLELGDSALYFCASSVEFSRDEQFFGPGTRLTVL.

The chain combines TRBV19 with TRBJ2-2; tentatively, D is TRBD1 (7 bases). From germline, CDR1 is LNHDA and CDR2 SQIVND (reference sequence). Trimming removed 7 bases from V and 4 bases from J, with 16 bases in between. The CDR3 is made up of 15 amino acids. The CDR3 reads CASTGGLPGTGELFF. CDR3 coding DNA: TGTGCCAGTACAGGGGGACTCCCGGGCACCGGGGAGCTGTTTTTT. The variable domain in full, completed from reference TRBV19 and TRBJ2-2, reads DGGITQSPKYLFRKEGQNVTLSCEQNLNHDAMYWYRQDPGQGLRLIYYSQIVNDFQKGDIAEGYSVSREKKESFPLTVTSAQKNPTAFYLCASTGGLPGTGELFFGEGSRLTVL.

The chain couples TRBV4-1 to TRBJ1-1; D unresolved. CDR3 length: 15 residues. V was shortened by 4 bases and J by 5 bases, with 17 bases between the two germline ends. From germline, CDR1 is MGHRA and CDR2 YSYEKL. CDR3 nucleotide sequence: TGCGCCAGCAGCCCACGGGCAGGTGGAGGAACTGAAGCTTTCTTT. It specifies CASSPRAGGGTEAFF.

The chain links TRBV2 to TRBJ2-2, with D maybe TRBD1 (6 bases). The germline V gene encodes CDR1 SNHLY and CDR2 FYNNEI. CDR3 size: 14 residues. V lost 4 bases to trimming and J lost 2 bases, with 8 bases between them. The CDR3 loop is CASSGDTNTGELFF. Written as DNA, the CDR3 is TGTGCCAGCAGTGGGGACACCAACACCGGGGAGCTGTTTTTT. Full variable domain (missing parts from reference TRBV2 and TRBJ2-2): EPEVTQTPSHQVTQMGQEVILRCVPISNHLYFYWYRQILGQKVEFLVSFYNNEISEKSEIFDDQFSVERPDGSNFTLKIRSTKLEDSAMYFCASSGDTNTGELFFGEGSRLTVL.

J is TRBJ1-1 and V is TRBV27, with D maybe TRBD1 (5 bases). Germline V lookup: CDR1 MNHEY, CDR2 SMNVEV (reference sequence). CDR3 length: 14 amino acids. With 5 bases removed from V and 0 bases from J, the gap between germline ends came to 10 bases. CDR3 DNA: TGTGCCAGCAGTAGGACACTCATGAACACTGAAGCTTTCTTT. Translated, it gives CASSRTLMNTEAFF.

This chain joins TRBV6-1 and TRBJ2-7; 9 nucleotides match TRBD2. Per germline, CDR1 MNHNS and CDR2 SASEGT. Trimming took 2 bases from V and 3 from J; bases not matched to a gene: 11. CDR3 length equals 17 residues. In DNA form, the CDR3 reads TGTGCCAGCAGTGAACGTGGCGGGAGGGCAGCGGGCTACGAGCAGTACTTC. This gives the protein CASSERGGRAAGYEQYF.

The J gene is TRBJ2-1, the V gene TRBV13, with D possibly TRBD2 on 6 matching bases. Germline loops: CDR1 PRHDT, CDR2 FYEKMQ (reference sequence). There are 17 residues in the CDR3. Trimming took 4 bases from V and 0 from J, leaving 16 bases between them. As DNA, the CDR3 is TGTGCCAGCAGCTGGGAAGGACTGACTAGCTCCTACAATGAGCAGTTCTTC. Protein product: CASSWEGLTSSYNEQFF.

In DNA form, the CDR3 reads TGTGCCAGCTCACCCGGGACTAGCGGCAACAATGAGCAGTTCTTC. Its protein is CASSPGTSGNNEQFF. The chain recombines TRBV18 with TRBJ2-1; 11 positions match TRBD2. Germline V gene lookup returns CDR1 KGHSH and CDR2 LQKENI. J lost 5 bases, V lost 3 bases, and 3 bases had no gene match. The CDR3 covers 15 residues.

The J gene is TRBJ2-1, the V gene TRBV4-3, with 7 bases matching TRBD2. The trim removed 0 bases at V and 4 bases at J, leaving 6 bases unmatched. This CDR3 contains 16 residues. Germline CDR1 and CDR2: LGHNA and YSLEER. CDR3 sequence reads: CASSQDRASGYNEQFF. Written as DNA, the CDR3 is TGCGCCAGCAGCCAAGATCGGGCTAGCGGTTACAATGAGCAGTTCTTC.